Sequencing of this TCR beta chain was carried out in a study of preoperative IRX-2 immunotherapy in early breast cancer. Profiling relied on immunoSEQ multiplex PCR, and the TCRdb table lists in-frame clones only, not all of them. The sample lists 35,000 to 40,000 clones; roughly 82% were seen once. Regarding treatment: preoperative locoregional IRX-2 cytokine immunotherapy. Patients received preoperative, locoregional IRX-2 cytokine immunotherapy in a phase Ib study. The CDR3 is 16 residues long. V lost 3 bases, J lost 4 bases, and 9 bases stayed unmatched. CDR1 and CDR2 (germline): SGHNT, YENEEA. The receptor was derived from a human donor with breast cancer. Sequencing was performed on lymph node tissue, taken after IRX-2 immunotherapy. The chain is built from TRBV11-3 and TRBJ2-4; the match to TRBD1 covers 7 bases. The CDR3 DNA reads TGTGCCAGCAGCTTGGGGGCCGGGACAGAAAAAAACATTCAGTACTTC. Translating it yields CASSLGAGTEKNIQYF.